The 17 T cell receptor beta chains below come from one sample, sequenced in a study of blood T cell repertoires in COVID-19 (TCRdb year 2020). Libraries were made using the immunoSEQ multiplex PCR assay. TCRdb re-hosts the immuneACCESS table, in-frame sequences only. Its copies lack some clones; in the studies checked, an unresolved V gene accounts for under half of them, and the cause for the rest is not known. The sample profile shows around 320,000 clones; roughly 90% of them were found once. Approximately 4.1% of the sample is in the top ten clones. Sequencing was carried out using PBMCs or T cells enriched from blood (not recorded which). The receptors were gathered from a woman in her 30s who had been exposed to COVID-19.

The rearrangement joins TRBV11-2 to TRBJ2-3, with D hard to call. The V end was cut by 3 bases, the J end by 6 bases, with 19 bases between. The CDR3 contains 16 residues. Germline V gene data show CDR1 as SGHAT and CDR2 as FQNNGV. DNA for the CDR3: TGTGCCAGCAGCTTGAGAAGTGGTTCGGTGTATGATACGCAGTATTTT. Amino acids: CASSLRSGSVYDTQYF. The whole variable domain, remainder taken from reference TRBV11-2 and TRBJ2-3, is EAGVAQSPRYKIIEKRQSVAFWCNPISGHATLYWYQQILGQGPKLLIQFQNNGVVDDSQLPKDRFSAERLKGVDSTLKIQPAKLEDSAVYLCASSLRSGSVYDTQYFGPGTRLTVL.

The chain couples TRBV5-1 to TRBJ2-5; TRBD2 matches at 8 bases. J lost 4 bases, V lost 6 bases, and 11 bases had no gene match. Germline values: CDR1 SGHRS, CDR2 YFSETQ. This CDR3 has 15 residues. CDR3 residues: CASNGGGLEGETQYF. The CDR3 DNA reads TGCGCCAGCAACGGCGGGGGGTTAGAGGGAGAGACCCAGTACTTC.

The rearrangement uses TRBV19 and TRBJ2-2, with 15 bases identical to TRBD2. The CDR3 totals 18 residues. The V and J ends lost 5 bases and 5 bases, in that order; junction bases with no gene match: 9. Germline V lookup: CDR1 LNHDA, CDR2 SQIVND (reference sequence). The DNA of the CDR3 is TGTGCCAGTAGTTCCCGGACTAGCGGGGGGGCCAGGACCGGGGAGCTGTTTTTT. Translation: CASSSRTSGGARTGELFF.

The gene calls are TRBV15 and TRBJ1-2, with D possibly being TRBD1 (5 bases). This CDR3 contains 15 residues. The germline V and J ends were trimmed by 8 bases and 2 bases, with 18 bases remaining between them. Germline CDR1 LNHNV, CDR2 YYDKDF (reference sequence). CDR3 region: CATARGGIQNYGYTF. CDR3 nucleotides: TGTGCCACCGCCCGGGGGGGGATCCAAAACTATGGCTACACCTTC.

The chain has TRBV5-1 and TRBJ1-2, with 9 bases matching TRBD1. J was trimmed by 5 bases and V by 5 bases; bases with no gene match: 7. The CDR3 runs 14 residues. Germline V gene sequence: CDR1 SGHRS, CDR2 YFSETQ. The CDR3 sequence is CASSPGQGRYGYTF. The CDR3 nucleotides are TGCGCCAGCAGTCCAGGACAGGGGAGATATGGCTACACCTTC. The whole variable domain, remainder taken from reference TRBV5-1 and TRBJ1-2, is KAGVTQTPRYLIKTRGQQVTLSCSPISGHRSVSWYQQTPGQGLQFLFEYFSETQRNKGNFPGRFSGRQFSNSRSEMNVSTLELGDSALYLCASSPGQGRYGYTFGSGTRLTVV.

The chain joins TRBV18 to TRBJ2-7; D possibly corresponds to TRBD2 (5 bases). Germline CDR1 and CDR2: KGHSH and LQKENI. The CDR3 consists of 15 residues. The V end was cut by 2 bases, the J end by 0 bases, with 11 bases between. CDR3 in DNA: TGTGCCAGCTCACCAGCGGGTCGAGGCTCCTACGAGCAGTACTTC. This translates into CASSPAGRGSYEQYF.

V is TRBV5-1 and J is TRBJ2-7; 7 bases are shared with TRBD1. Looked up from germline, CDR1 is SGHRS and CDR2 is YFSETQ. The CDR3 consists of 15 residues. J gave up 1 base and V 4 bases, and 8 bases lay outside the gene matches. In DNA form, the CDR3 reads TGCGCCAGCAGCACCCGGGACAGTCTTTCCTACGAGCAGTACTTC. Encoded protein: CASSTRDSLSYEQYF. Based on the CDR3 plus reference TRBV5-1 and TRBJ2-7, the full variable domain is KAGVTQTPRYLIKTRGQQVTLSCSPISGHRSVSWYQQTPGQGLQFLFEYFSETQRNKGNFPGRFSGRQFSNSRSEMNVSTLELGDSALYLCASSTRDSLSYEQYFGPGTRLTVT.

The chain links TRBV5-1 to TRBJ1-2; 11 bases align to TRBD1. CDR1 and CDR2 from the germline V gene are SGHRS and YFSETQ. The CDR3 has 14 amino acids. The junction had 8 bases not matched to a gene; V was cut back by 5 bases and J by 8 bases. The CDR3 nucleotides are TGCGCCAGCAGGAAGGGGACAGGGGGAGAGGGCTACACCTTC. Residues: CASRKGTGGEGYTF.

The genes are TRBV24-1 and TRBJ2-1, with D uncertain. Germline loops: CDR1 KGHDR, CDR2 SFDVKD. Deletions cut 1 base from V and 0 bases from J, with 9 bases between. The CDR3 runs to 16 residues. Here the CDR3 reads CATSDFPYRSYNEQFF. The CDR3 nucleotides read TGTGCCACCAGTGATTTCCCCTACCGCTCCTACAATGAGCAGTTCTTC.

This clone has just one count. V and J are TRBV2 and TRBJ1-1; 9 bases are shared with TRBD1. CDR3 size: 14 residues. Per the germline V gene, CDR1 is SNHLY and CDR2 is FYNNEI. V gave up 5 bases and J gave up 3 bases; unmatched junction bases: 4. CDR3 bases: TGTGCCAGCAGTCAACAGGGGGCGGACACTGAAGCTTTCTTT. As protein: CASSQQGADTEAFF.

This chain links TRBV4-2 with TRBJ2-3, with TRBD2 matching over 9 bases. Per germline, CDR1 LGHNA and CDR2 YNFKEQ. CDR3 length equals 16 residues. With 0 bases clipped from V and 1 base from J, the junction kept 2 bases outside the gene matches. The CDR3 coding sequence is TGTGCCAGCAGCCAAGAGATAGCGGGGGGCACAGATACGCAGTATTTT. This gives the protein CASSQEIAGGTDTQYF.

The CDR3 loop is CASSLPGVEQYF. The CDR3 region has the DNA TGCGCCAGCAGCTTGCCGGGGGTGGAGCAGTATTTT. This chain joins TRBV5-1 and TRBJ2-3, with a possible D match to TRBD2 (6 bases). Germline CDR1 is SGHRS and CDR2 is YFSETQ. There are 12 residues in the CDR3. The V and J ends lost 1 base and 11 bases respectively, with 11 bases between them.

The rearrangement uses TRBV18 and TRBJ1-4; D uncertain. Trimming shortened V by 4 bases and J by 7 bases, and 10 bases separated the two germline ends. This CDR3 region has 13 residues. Per germline, CDR1 KGHSH and CDR2 LQKENI. This CDR3 is CASSRVRGEKLFF. The CDR3 nucleotides are TGTGCCAGCTCACGAGTTCGTGGTGAAAAACTGTTTTTT.

The chain links TRBV5-1 to TRBJ2-7, with D possibly TRBD1 on 5 matching bases. The CDR3 contains 15 residues. Trimming removed 3 bases at V and 3 bases at J, with 16 bases between. Germline loops: CDR1 SGHRS, CDR2 YFSETQ. CDR3 sequence reads: CASSSQAGSLYEQYF. CDR3 DNA: TGCGCCAGCAGCTCCCAAGCAGGGTCCCTCTACGAGCAGTACTTC.

The chain has TRBV5-1 and TRBJ2-3, with 9 positions matching TRBD2. The germline V gene has CDR1 SGHRS and CDR2 YFSETQ. This CDR3 has 15 residues. J gave up 5 bases and V 2 bases, and 6 bases lay outside the gene matches. CDR3 nucleotides: TGCGCCAGCAGCTTCCGCGGGGGGGCCGGAGATACGCAGTATTTT. Amino acid sequence: CASSFRGGAGDTQYF.

V and J are TRBV24-1 and TRBJ1-2; TRBD1 might be the D (5 bases). This CDR3 has 13 amino acids. V was pared by 0 bases and J by 6 bases, with 7 bases between. The germline CDR1 and CDR2 sequences are KGHDR and SFDVKD. The CDR3 DNA reads as TGTGCCACCAGTGATTTGCCCAGGGATGGCTACACCTTC. As protein: CATSDLPRDGYTF.

CDR3 bases: TGTGCCAGCAGTTCGGATACAGGGCTTGGCTACACCTTC. Its protein product is CASSSDTGLGYTF. The chain is built from TRBV27 and TRBJ1-2; weak D call: TRBD1 (6 bases). CDR3 size: 13 residues. The V gene lost 4 bases and the J gene lost 7 bases, with 13 bases spanning the gap. Germline V gives CDR1 MNHEY, CDR2 SMNVEV (reference sequence).